A selection of T cell receptor beta chains follows, all from one sample in a study of human T cells and chemical hapten exposure. TCRdb ran MiXCR on the RACE reads and lists one entry per CDR3 protein. In the table there are around 100,000 distinct CDR3 sequences, 11% of which are singletons. The source material was whole blood, sampled in connection with sensitization to the hapten diphenylcyclopropenone (DPC). The receptor set was obtained from a woman aged 55-69 years with alopecia areata. Some clones in this sample may be carry-over from other donors' samples. CDR3s include the opening cysteine and the closing phenylalanine or tryptophan. A D gene is named only where the DNA matches it firmly. The size of a clone is reported for some rows only, either as once, few or many, or as a class for expanded clones.

NA	TRBJ1-5	NA	TRBV30	TGTGCCTGGAGTGTACTGGGGGGGCAGGGGCCCCAGCATTTT	CAWSVLGGQGPQHF
few	TRBJ2-5	NA	TRBV7-2	TGTGCCAGCAGCTTTAGCAGGGGAGAGACCCAGTACTTC	CASSFSRGETQYF
many	TRBJ1-5	NA	TRBV7-9	TGTGCCAGCAGCTCGGGCGGTCAGCCCCAGCATTTT	CASSSGGQPQHF
few	TRBJ2-7	TRBD1	TRBV7-6	TGTGCCAGCAGCCAAGGGGACAGCTCCTACGAGCAGTACTTC	CASSQGDSSYEQYF
many	TRBJ1-3	NA	TRBV12-3/TRBV12-4	TGTGCCAGCAGTTTAGGCCCCCACAGGGCTGGAAACACCATATATTTT	CASSLGPHRAGNTIYF
NA	TRBJ2-2	NA	TRBV5-1	TGCGCCAGCAGCCCCGGAGGGGGGATACCCGGGGAGCTGTTTTTT	CASSPGGGIPGELFF
many	TRBJ2-1	NA	TRBV24-1	TGTGCCACCAGTGATTTCGACAGCAATGAGCAGTTCTTC	CATSDFDSNEQFF
many	TRBJ1-5	NA	TRBV3-1	TGTGCCAGCAGCCAAGTGGCAGGGGATCAGCCCCAGCATTTT	CASSQVAGDQPQHF
many	TRBJ2-4	NA	TRBV11-2	TGTGCCAGCAGCTTAGCTTGGGGGAAGAAAAACATTCAGTACTTC	CASSLAWGKKNIQYF
many	TRBJ1-2	TRBD1	TRBV14	TGTGCCAGCAGCCAAGACAGGGGGCGCGTCTATGGCTACACCTTC	CASSQDRGRVYGYTF
many	TRBJ1-2	TRBD1	TRBV18	TGTGCCAGCTCACGCGACAGGGGGTTCGATGGCTACACCTTC	CASSRDRGFDGYTF
few	TRBJ2-1	NA	TRBV7-3	TGTGCCAGCAGCTTAAATGTGGGGGCTACCTACAATGAGCAGTTCTTC	CASSLNVGATYNEQFF
many	TRBJ1-2	NA	TRBV9	TGTGCCAGCAGCGTAGAAGAATCTGATGGCTACACCTTC	CASSVEESDGYTF
NA	TRBJ2-7	NA	TRBV12-3/TRBV12-4	TGTGCCAGCAGTTTAAACGGGGTTCAGGGCGAGCAGTACTTC	CASSLNGVQGEQYF
few	TRBJ2-5	NA	TRBV20-1	TGCAGTTACTTGGGGGGGCTAGCCGAAGAGACCCAGTACTTC	CSYLGGLAEETQYF
many	TRBJ2-3	NA	TRBV29-1	TGCAGCGTTGGCGGGGACGGTGTGCAGTATTTT	CSVGGDGVQYF
few	TRBJ1-1	NA	TRBV18	TGTGCCAGCTCACCAACCGGGCCTGGGGCGGCTGAAGCTTTCTTT	CASSPTGPGAAEAFF
few	TRBJ2-1	NA	TRBV4-1	TGCGCCAGCAGCCAAGATCCTGGGTCAGGATCAGAGCAGTTCTTC	CASSQDPGSGSEQFF
many	TRBJ1-3	TRBD1	TRBV29-1	TGCAGCGCCAGGACAGGGGGCGAAAACACCATATATTTT	CSARTGGENTIYF
NA	TRBJ2-2	NA	TRBV14	TGTGCCAGCAGCCAAGTCGGGGGGCCGGGCACCGGGGAGCTGTTTTTT	CASSQVGGPGTGELFF
many	TRBJ1-1	NA	TRBV11-3	TGTGCCAGCAGCTTAGATCTAGTGGGGGGAAGCATGAACACTGAAGCTTTCTTT	CASSLDLVGGSMNTEAFF
few	TRBJ1-1	NA	TRBV29-1	TGCAGCGTTGTACCAGAATCCCAAGCTTTCTTT	CSVVPESQAFF
few	TRBJ2-5	NA	TRBV5-5	TGTGCCAGCAGCCGGTCAGAGACCCAGTACTTC	CASSRSETQYF
NA	TRBJ2-7	NA	TRBV30	TGTGCCTGGAGTGTACCGTTCACGGGAAGCTCCTACGAGCAGTACTTC	CAWSVPFTGSSYEQYF
many	TRBJ1-5	TRBD1	TRBV20-1	TGCAGTGCTAGCCCCCGGACAGGGATCAATCAGCCCCAGCATTTT	CSASPRTGINQPQHF
few	TRBJ2-3	TRBD2	TRBV9	TGTGCCAGCAGCGCCCACCTTCCGGGACTAGCGGTCACAGATACGCAGTATTTT	CASSAHLPGLAVTDTQYF
NA	TRBJ2-5	NA	TRBV18	TGTGCCAGCTCACCACGTTCAGAACAAGAGACCCAGTACTTC	CASSPRSEQETQYF
many	TRBJ1-5	TRBD1	TRBV7-2	TGTGCCAGCAGCTTAGCTCCGACAGGGATGGCTCAGCCCCAGCATTTT	CASSLAPTGMAQPQHF
NA	TRBJ1-6	TRBD1	TRBV18	TGTGCCAGCTCACCCAAAGGTGAAGGGACAGTAAATTCACCCCTCCACTTT	CASSPKGEGTVNSPLHF
medium-sized	TRBJ2-1	NA	TRBV10-2	TGCGCCAGCAGTGAGACCCTTTACAATGAGCAGTTCTTC	CASSETLYNEQFF
few	TRBJ2-3	TRBD2	TRBV7-3	TGTGCCAGCAGCTTACTAGCGGGGTCAGATACGCAGTATTTT	CASSLLAGSDTQYF
many	TRBJ2-3	TRBD2	TRBV19	TGTGCCAGTAGTCGGGGGGGGGTTTTTATTTGGGATACGCAGTATTTT	CASSRGGVFIWDTQYF
NA	TRBJ1-1	NA	TRBV11-1	TGTGCCAGCAGCCAGTATGACAGGTCTCTGAACACTGAAGCTTTCTTT	CASSQYDRSLNTEAFF
NA	TRBJ2-7	TRBD1	TRBV5-1	TGCGCCAGCAGCCCCGGGACAGGGCCCTACGAGCAGTACTTC	CASSPGTGPYEQYF
many	TRBJ2-7	NA	TRBV7-9	TGTGCCAGCAGCCCTCTTTCCGGCGAGCAGTACTTC	CASSPLSGEQYF
many	TRBJ1-5	NA	TRBV12-3/TRBV12-4	TGTGCCAGCGGCCGACAGGTAAATCAGCCCCAGCATTTT	CASGRQVNQPQHF
few	TRBJ1-6	NA	TRBV5-1	TGCGCCAGCAGCTTGCGCTCACCCCTCCACTTT	CASSLRSPLHF
many	TRBJ1-5	NA	TRBV7-8	TGTGCCAGCAGCCCGTTTCTTGGCAGTCATCAGCCCCAGCATTTT	CASSPFLGSHQPQHF
many	TRBJ1-2	NA	TRBV27	TGTGCCAGCTCCCGGGGTGGCAGGGGATATGGCTACACCTTC	CASSRGGRGYGYTF
many	TRBJ1-1	NA	TRBV6-1	TGTGCCAGCAGTGAATTAGGGGAATTGGTGAACACTGAAGCTTTCTTT	CASSELGELVNTEAFF
NA	TRBJ2-3	NA	TRBV29-1	TGCAGCGTTGAAGGCAGCTCGGATACGCAGTATTTT	CSVEGSSDTQYF
NA	TRBJ2-1	TRBD2	TRBV19	TGTGCCAGTAGTATAGTTGGCGGGGGTAGGAATGAGCAGTTCTTC	CASSIVGGGRNEQFF
few	TRBJ2-5	NA	TRBV20-1	TGCAGTGCTAGAGATATCACGGACCAAGAGACCCAGTACTTC	CSARDITDQETQYF
NA	TRBJ2-2	NA	TRBV6-5	TGTGCCAGCAGCCCCGGGACAACGAACACCGGGGAGCTGTTTTTT	CASSPGTTNTGELFF
few	TRBJ1-6	NA	TRBV23-1	TGCGCCATAGGGGATTCACCCCTCCACTTT	CAIGDSPLHF
few	TRBJ2-1	NA	TRBV14	TGTGCCAGCAGCCAAGAGTGGGGTCGGAAGTCGAACAATGAGCAGTTCTTC	CASSQEWGRKSNNEQFF
few	TRBJ1-2	NA	TRBV12-3/TRBV12-4	TGTGCCAGCAGTCCCATAAGGACTAACTATGGCTACACCTTC	CASSPIRTNYGYTF
NA	TRBJ2-7	NA	TRBV11-1	TGTGCCAGCAGTGGGAGCAGGGGCTACGAGCAGTACTTC	CASSGSRGYEQYF
many	TRBJ1-2	NA	TRBV7-9	TGTGCCAGCAGCAGCGGTCGGTCCCCGTGGGCCGGCTACACCTTC	CASSSGRSPWAGYTF
many	TRBJ1-1	NA	TRBV6-6	TGTGCCAGCAGAGCAGGGAGCACTGAAGCTTTCTTT	CASRAGSTEAFF
many	TRBJ2-5	TRBD2	TRBV10-3	TGTGCCATCAGTGGGGGGACTAGGATGGGCGAGACCCAGTACTTC	CAISGGTRMGETQYF
many	TRBJ2-3	NA	TRBV18	TGTGCCAGCTCACCACCGTCCGGTCAGGCAGATACGCAGTATTTT	CASSPPSGQADTQYF
many	TRBJ1-4	TRBD1	TRBV5-4	TGTGCCAGCAGCCCCGGGACAGGGAGGGATGAAAAACTGTTTTTT	CASSPGTGRDEKLFF
once	TRBJ2-1	NA	TRBV7-3	TGTGCCAGCAGCTTAACGCGGGGCAATGAGCAGTTCTTC	CASSLTRGNEQFF
many	TRBJ1-1	TRBD1	TRBV5-1	TGCGCCAGCAGTTATGGGACAGGGGCCCCAAACACTGAAGCTTTCTTT	CASSYGTGAPNTEAFF